The rows below give T cell receptor beta chains drawn from one sample of a study of OX40 agonist ivuxolimab in advanced cancers. This table comes from immunoSEQ multiplex PCR, and its TCRdb copy is limited to in-frame clones, with some not included. The sample lists around 61,000 clones, over 80% occurring once. This specimen consisted of CD4+ or CD8+ T cells sorted from blood, obtained in a trial of the OX40 agonist ivuxolimab. The receptors come from an adult with an advanced solid tumor such as melanoma, head and neck, liver or kidney cancer. The conserved cysteine and the conserved F or W are not part of the CDR3 here.

TRBJ2-7 | TRBV11-3 | ASSLGVGRTSSYEQY
TRBJ1-5 | TRBV5-1 | ASSLGFEGSNQPQH
TRBJ2-5 | TRBV27 | ASRFLGGPVETQY
TRBJ2-7 | TRBV27 | ASRRGIQGYEQY
TRBJ2-5 | TRBV7-3 | ASSLTVGETQY
TRBJ1-2 | TRBV29-1 | STYPIDYGYT
TRBJ1-5 | TRBV15 | ATSRESQPQH
TRBJ2-7 | TRBV19 | ASSGEDRAPYEQY
TRBJ2-2 | TRBV2 | ASSEPAETANTGELF
TRBJ2-1 | TRBV29-1 | SVLFHNEQF
TRBJ2-7 | TRBV6-5 | ASSFITSGGIYEQY
TRBJ1-2 | TRBV4-3 | ASSQDLGSYGYT
TRBJ2-3 | TRBV6-5 | ASSYSTSGGGTQY
TRBJ1-2 | TRBV2 | ASVLRGEQNYGYT
TRBJ1-5 | TRBV6-5 | ASSYGPYPNQPQH
TRBJ2-3 | TRBV6-6 | ASSGLGVDTQY
TRBJ1-1 | TRBV10-3 | AISDGDRLNTEAF
TRBJ1-2 | TRBV5-4 | ASSLQGAGYGYT
TRBJ1-2 | TRBV19 | ASSIRCGYT
TRBJ2-1 | TRBV6-1 | ASSEVGVYNEQF
TRBJ2-7 | TRBV28 | ASSFVQISYEQY
TRBJ1-5 | TRBV28 | ASSAGAYSNQPQH
TRBJ2-1 | TRBV29-1 | SVPGQRVNEQF
TRBJ2-3 | TRBV28 | ASSLIGLVTDTQY
TRBJ2-7 | TRBV4-2 | ASSQGVFYEQY
TRBJ2-3 | TRBV7-8 | ASSLVQETTDTQY
TRBJ2-1 | TRBV30 | AWRESSRIPF
TRBJ1-3 | TRBV11-2 | ASSFGGVDTIY
TRBJ1-1 | TRBV28 | ASKFGTRGTEAF
TRBJ2-3 | TRBV10-3 | AISEESTDTQY
TRBJ2-7 | TRBV27 | ASSSSKGERKPYEQY
TRBJ2-1 | TRBV4-3 | ASSQDLAGGPGEQF
TRBJ2-2 | TRBV9 | ASSVMGNTGELF
TRBJ2-1 | TRBV9 | ASSVGVAGEYNEQF
TRBJ2-7 | TRBV13 | ASSFSTGSSYEQY
TRBJ2-2 | TRBV4-3 | ASSQAQGSTGELF
TRBJ2-1 | TRBV30 | AWSDGGLNEQF
TRBJ1-5 | TRBV19 | ASSSTVNQPQH
TRBJ2-1 | TRBV11-3 | ASSFTTYEQF
TRBJ2-3 | TRBV4-3 | ASSQAGGTDTQY
TRBJ1-5 | TRBV19 | ASKEQDVGSQPQH
TRBJ2-3 | TRBV29-1 | SAHRQGRPDTQY
TRBJ2-1 | TRBV9 | ASSESGRGAFYNEQF
TRBJ1-6 | TRBV7-2 | ASRGLGGGKNNSPLH
TRBJ1-5 | TRBV6-5 | ASSNRGGNQPQH
TRBJ2-1 | TRBV15 | ATSSAGTGWLDEQF
TRBJ1-5 | TRBV7-2 | ASSLGAQGTRPQH
TRBJ2-5 | TRBV4-2 | ASSQGGKETQY
TRBJ2-1 | TRBV6-5 | ASSYSAYNEQF
TRBJ2-6 | TRBV19 | ASRATGAVAPGANVLT
TRBJ2-6 | TRBV27 | ASSTLSGANVLT
TRBJ1-3 | TRBV15 | ATSGRRGLRGNTIY
TRBJ1-6 | TRBV4-3 | ASSQDRESPLH
TRBJ1-6 | TRBV28 | ASSWWGASSYNSPLH